Shown below are 28 T cell receptor beta chains from a single sample sequenced in a study of T cells after somatic rescue of genetic block. TCRdb's copy holds only in-frame clones and misses some; the assay was immunoSEQ multiplex PCR. The table records around 64,000 clones, 92% of them present only once. Sequencing input: peripheral blood mononuclear cells (PBMCs). The source is a man in his forties.

As regards this clone: Its ends do not fully match the called genes, so a read error is possible. V and J are TRBV5-1 and TRBJ2-1; a weak D match, TRBD1 (5 bases). CDR1 SGHRS and CDR2 YFSETQ come from the germline V gene. The CDR3 has 18 amino acids. CDR3 protein: CASSLDRWGSGTYNEQFF. For the CDR3, the DNA is TGCGCCAGCAGTTTGGACCGCTGGGGCTCCGGAACCTACAATGAGCAGTTCTTC.

The chain couples TRBV28 to TRBJ2-5; 9 nucleotides align to TRBD2. CDR1 and CDR2 from the germline V gene are MDHEN and SYDVKM. CDR3 size: 15 residues. V dropped 8 bases and J dropped 5; count of bases not matched to a gene: 12. The CDR3 DNA reads TGTGCCAGCCGCCGAAGGCTAGCGGGACGGGAGACCCAGTACTTC. This codes for CASRRRLAGRETQYF.

The genes are TRBV7-9 and TRBJ2-7; 8 bases line up with TRBD2. The CDR3 length is 13 residues. V shed 8 bases and J 1 base; nucleotides not matched to a gene: 4. Looked up from germline, CDR1 is SEHNR and CDR2 is FQNEAQ (reference sequence). CDR3 coding DNA: TGTGCCAGCGGGACGGGAGGGTCCTACGAGCAGTACTTC. Translated: CASGTGGSYEQYF.

This rearrangement joins TRBV7-7 to TRBJ2-1, with no clear D. The CDR3 spans 14 residues. Per the germline V gene, CDR1 is SSHAT and CDR2 is FNYEAQ (reference sequence). V was pared by 5 bases and J by 6 bases, with 14 bases between. The CDR3 reads CASSPGDIVNEQFF. CDR3 in DNA: TGTGCCAGCAGCCCTGGGGATATCGTCAATGAGCAGTTCTTC.

V gene TRBV2 combines with J gene TRBJ1-5, with 8 bases identical to TRBD1. Germline trimming cut 7 bases from V and 0 bases from J; bases unmatched to any gene: 5. Germline loops: CDR1 SNHLY, CDR2 FYNNEI. CDR3 length: 15 residues. CDR3 nucleotide sequence: TGTGCCAGCAACCCGGACAGGGATAGCAATCAGCCCCAGCATTTT. Residues: CASNPDRDSNQPQHF.

The chain combines TRBV19 with TRBJ1-1, with D possibly matching TRBD1 (5 bases). The CDR3 loop spans 12 amino acids. From germline, CDR1 is LNHDA and CDR2 SQIVND (reference sequence). The V end was cut by 7 bases, the J end by 4 bases, with 10 bases between. Here the CDR3 reads CASIGGGTEAFF. The CDR3 DNA is TGTGCCAGTATTGGGGGGGGCACTGAAGCTTTCTTT.

V and J are TRBV28 and TRBJ2-1, with D unclear. The CDR3 runs to 13 residues. The V end was cut by 7 bases, the J end by 4 bases, with 11 bases between. Germline V gene data show CDR1 as MDHEN and CDR2 as SYDVKM. CDR3 DNA sequence: TGTGCCAGCACCTTACTGGGGTACAATGAGCAGTTCTTC. This translates into CASTLLGYNEQFF.

In its sample, this clone was seen once. V and J are TRBV14 and TRBJ1-3; D unresolved. This CDR3 contains 14 residues. Germline V gives CDR1 SGHDN, CDR2 FVKESK. V was clipped by 1 base and J by 3 bases, with 7 bases between them. In nucleotides, the CDR3 is TGTGCCAGCAGCCAAGCGAACTTTGGAAACACCATATATTTT. As protein: CASSQANFGNTIYF. Full variable domain (missing parts from reference TRBV14 and TRBJ1-3): EAGVTQFPSHSVIEKGQTVTLRCDPISGHDNLYWYRRVMGKEIKFLLHFVKESKQDESGMPNNRFLAERTGGTYSTLKVQPAELEDSGVYFCASSQANFGNTIYFGEGSWLTVV.

Notes on this clone: Other nucleotide sequences from this sample produce the same CDR3. This rearrangement joins TRBV10-1 to TRBJ2-1, with D possibly being TRBD1 or TRBD2 (6 bases each). CDR3 length equals 14 residues. Trimming shortened V by 3 bases and J by 4 bases, and 10 bases separated the two germline ends. Germline V gives CDR1 WNHNN, CDR2 SYGVQD (reference sequence). CDR3 nucleotide sequence: TGCGCCAGCAGTGACGGGGGCGCTTACAATGAGCAGTTCTTC. Translating it yields CASSDGGAYNEQFF.

The rearrangement uses TRBV27 and TRBJ2-1; 8 positions match TRBD2. This CDR3 region has 14 residues. Germline V CDR1 and CDR2: MNHEY, SMNVEV (reference sequence). V gave up 2 bases and J gave up 8 bases; unmatched junction bases: 5. The CDR3 reads CASSLLAGTYEQFF. The CDR3 coding sequence is TGTGCCAGCAGTTTACTAGCGGGTACTTATGAGCAGTTCTTC.

The chain employs TRBV7-8 and TRBJ1-1; no clear D gene. Trimming left V 2 bases short and J 0 bases short, with 7 bases between. CDR1 and CDR2 from the germline V gene are SGHVS and FQNEAQ. CDR3 length: 14 amino acids. The CDR3 region has the DNA TGTGCCAGCAGCTTACTAACCCTGAACACTGAAGCTTTCTTT. Its translation: CASSLLTLNTEAFF.

This chain connects TRBV5-4 to TRBJ2-7; the D gene is possibly TRBD2 (6 bases). The CDR3 covers 17 residues. The V end lost 4 bases, the J end lost 6 bases, and 26 bases lay between the germline ends. The germline V gene has CDR1 SGHNT and CDR2 YYREEE (reference sequence). The CDR3 nucleotides read TGTGCCAGCAGCCCGCTGTGTTGGCGGGATTTGCCCTGCGAGCAGTACTTC. Protein: CASSPLCWRDLPCEQYF.

The V call is TRBV11-2, the J call TRBJ1-1; TRBD1 might be the D (6 bases). V shed 1 base and J shed 4 bases, with 13 bases lying between them. The CDR3 is 15 residues long. Germline values: CDR1 SGHAT, CDR2 FQNNGV. Written as DNA, the CDR3 is TGTGCCAGCAGCTTAGGGACGGGACAACTCACTGAAGCTTTCTTT. As protein: CASSLGTGQLTEAFF. The whole variable domain, remainder taken from reference TRBV11-2 and TRBJ1-1, is EAGVAQSPRYKIIEKRQSVAFWCNPISGHATLYWYQQILGQGPKLLIQFQNNGVVDDSQLPKDRFSAERLKGVDSTLKIQPAKLEDSAVYLCASSLGTGQLTEAFFGQGTRLTVV.

This chain connects TRBV4-2 to TRBJ1-4; the match to TRBD1 covers 9 bases. V was pared by 3 bases and J by 3 bases, with 2 bases of the junction left unmatched. The CDR3 is 15 amino acids. Germline V lookup: CDR1 LGHNA, CDR2 YNFKEQ. Here the CDR3 DNA reads TGTGCCAGCAGCCAGGACAGGGGATCTAATGAAAAACTGTTTTTT. This encodes CASSQDRGSNEKLFF.

This chain joins TRBV18 and TRBJ1-1, with D uncertain. The CDR3 extends over 12 amino acids. Germline values: CDR1 KGHSH, CDR2 LQKENI. V was trimmed by 2 bases and J by 0 bases, leaving 1 base between them. The CDR3 here is CASSPLNTEAFF. CDR3 sequence (DNA): TGTGCCAGCTCACCATTGAACACTGAAGCTTTCTTT.

The chain uses TRBV7-9 and TRBJ2-7; the D gene is possibly TRBD1 (6 bases). Trimming pared 5 bases from V and 0 bases from J, leaving 14 bases between. Germline V CDR1 and CDR2: SEHNR, FQNEAQ (reference sequence). The CDR3 has 15 residues. The CDR3 reads CASSEQGYSSYEQYF. CDR3 in DNA: TGTGCCAGCAGCGAACAGGGATATAGCTCCTACGAGCAGTACTTC.

This sequence joins TRBV6-6 and TRBJ2-1; 7 bases match TRBD1. Germline V lookup: CDR1 MNHNY, CDR2 SVGAGI (reference sequence). This CDR3 comprises 13 residues. V shed 7 bases, J shed 5 bases, and the junction held 5 bases outside the gene matches. CDR3 residues: CASIGTEDNEQFF. Here the CDR3 DNA reads TGTGCCAGCATTGGGACAGAAGACAATGAGCAGTTCTTC.

V gene TRBV6-5 combines with J gene TRBJ2-7; 8 bases agree with TRBD2. CDR1 MNHEY and CDR2 SVGAGI come from the germline V gene. The trim removed 3 bases at V and 0 bases at J, leaving 4 bases unmatched. CDR3 length equals 15 residues. CDR3 sequence reads: CASSYTSGASYEQYF. The CDR3, as DNA: TGTGCCAGCAGTTATACTAGCGGAGCCTCCTACGAGCAGTACTTC.

This rearrangement joins TRBV29-1 to TRBJ2-2, with D tentatively TRBD2 (6 bases). CDR1 and CDR2 from the germline V gene are SQVTM and ANQGSEA. This CDR3 comprises 18 residues. V gave up 4 bases and J gave up 4 bases, with 25 bases separating them. The CDR3 sequence: CSVGGTLWGRSGTGELFF. CDR3 in DNA: TGCAGCGTTGGAGGGACCCTATGGGGGAGGTCGGGCACCGGGGAGCTGTTTTTT.

The V gene is TRBV18, the J gene TRBJ1-2; D gene uncertain. The V and J ends lost 2 bases and 3 bases respectively, with 7 bases between them. The CDR3 extends over 13 amino acids. CDR1 is KGHSH, CDR2 LQKENI, per germline. The CDR3 nucleotides read TGTGCCAGCTCACCAGGGAGTGACTATGGCTACACCTTC. Amino acids: CASSPGSDYGYTF.

This chain links TRBV20-1 with TRBJ2-7; TRBD2 might be the D (5 bases). CDR3 length: 11 amino acids. Germline CDR1 and CDR2: DFQATT and SNEGSKA (reference sequence). V lost 7 bases, J lost 4 bases, and 11 bases lay in between. DNA for the CDR3: TGCAGTGTCCGGGGAGCATACGAGCAGTACTTC. It yields the protein CSVRGAYEQYF.

In this sample, this clone turned up once. The chain is built from TRBV5-6 and TRBJ2-7; D remains unclear. Germline V gene data show CDR1 as SGHDT and CDR2 as YYEEEE. The germline V and J ends were trimmed by 3 bases and 0 bases, with 10 bases remaining between them. The CDR3 runs 14 residues. CDR3 nucleotide sequence: TGTGCCAGCAGCTCGCGAAGGCTCTCCTACGAGCAGTACTTC. This encodes CASSSRRLSYEQYF.

The chain recombines TRBV2 with TRBJ2-7; a weak D match, TRBD1 (6 bases). V lost 5 bases, J lost 6 bases, and 11 bases lay in between. The CDR3 spans 12 residues. Per the germline V gene, CDR1 is SNHLY and CDR2 is FYNNEI. CDR3 loop: CASSYRESEQYF. For the CDR3, the DNA is TGTGCCAGCAGTTACAGGGAGTCCGAGCAGTACTTC.

This chain uses TRBV7-6 with TRBJ1-6; D not resolved. Trimming removed 5 bases at V and 5 bases at J, with 10 bases between. From germline, CDR1 is SGHVS and CDR2 FNYEAQ. This CDR3 is built from 14 residues. Here the CDR3 reads CASSQDLNNSPLHF. The CDR3 nucleotides are TGTGCCAGCAGCCAGGACCTTAATAATTCACCCCTCCACTTT.

The V and J genes are TRBV19 and TRBJ1-5; D not resolved. This CDR3 contains 14 residues. Germline V CDR1 and CDR2: LNHDA, SQIVND (reference sequence). The V and J ends lost 3 bases and 6 bases respectively, with 12 bases between them. The CDR3 region is CASSILGSLQPQHF. Here the CDR3 DNA reads TGTGCCAGTAGTATTCTGGGAAGCCTTCAGCCCCAGCATTTT.

The chain employs TRBV21-1 and TRBJ2-3; the tabulated D call, TRBD2, remains unverified against the DNA. TRBV21-1 is noted as a pseudogene. The CDR3 extends over 13 amino acids. DNA for the CDR3: TGTGCCAACTCAAAGAGTTGTAAAGATACGCAGTATTTT. Its translation is CANSKSCKDTQYF.

The V gene is TRBV9, the J gene TRBJ1-2; 10 bases align to TRBD1. This CDR3 contains 15 residues. Trimming removed 4 bases from V and 4 bases from J; junction bases left unmatched: 7. Looked up from germline, CDR1 is SGDLS and CDR2 is YYNGEE. CDR3 amino acids: CASSPRQGAGYGYTF. CDR3 sequence (DNA): TGTGCCAGCAGCCCTCGACAGGGGGCTGGCTATGGCTACACCTTC.

The CDR3 reads CASSLDNSYNEQFF. CDR3 sequence (DNA): TGTGCCAGCAGTTTAGACAACTCCTACAATGAGCAGTTCTTC. The chain recombines TRBV27 with TRBJ2-1; D is unresolved. The CDR3 loop spans 14 amino acids. Germline V CDR1 and CDR2: MNHEY, SMNVEV (reference sequence). Trimming cost V 2 bases and J 0 bases, with 5 bases left between them.